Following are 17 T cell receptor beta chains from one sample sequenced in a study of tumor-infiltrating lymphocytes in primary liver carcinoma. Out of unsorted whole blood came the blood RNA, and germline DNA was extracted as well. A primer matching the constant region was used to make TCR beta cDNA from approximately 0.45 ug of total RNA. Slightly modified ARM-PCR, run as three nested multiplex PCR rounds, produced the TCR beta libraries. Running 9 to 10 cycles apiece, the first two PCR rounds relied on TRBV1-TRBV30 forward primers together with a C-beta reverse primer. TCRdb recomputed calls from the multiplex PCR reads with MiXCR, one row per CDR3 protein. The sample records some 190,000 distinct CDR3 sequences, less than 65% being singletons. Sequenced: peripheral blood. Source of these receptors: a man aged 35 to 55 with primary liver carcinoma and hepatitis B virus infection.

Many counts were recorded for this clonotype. The CDR3 here is CASSYGQNTEAFF. In nucleotides, the CDR3 is TGTGCCAGCAGTTACGGACAGAACACTGAAGCTTTCTTT. The chain couples TRBV6-6 to TRBJ1-1; D is possibly TRBD1 (5 bases). The V gene lost 2 bases and the J gene lost 1 base, with 5 bases spanning the gap. Germline V CDR1 and CDR2: MNHNY, SVGAGI (reference sequence). The CDR3 is 13 amino acids.

CDR3 DNA sequence: TGTGCCAGCAGTGGGGATCCCGGGGAGCTGTTTTTT. Protein: CASSGDPGELFF. J is TRBJ2-2 and V is TRBV28; D gene uncertain. Looked up from germline, CDR1 is MDHEN and CDR2 is SYDVKM. Trimming pared 5 bases from V and 6 bases from J, leaving 7 bases between. The CDR3 extends over 12 amino acids.

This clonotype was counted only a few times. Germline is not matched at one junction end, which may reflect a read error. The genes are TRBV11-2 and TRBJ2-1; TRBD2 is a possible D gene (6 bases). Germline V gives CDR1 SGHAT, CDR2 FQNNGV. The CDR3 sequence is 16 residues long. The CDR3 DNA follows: TGTACCAGTAGCTTAGATCACGGGGGAGGACTAAATGAGCAGTTCTTC. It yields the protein CTSSLDHGGGLNEQFF.

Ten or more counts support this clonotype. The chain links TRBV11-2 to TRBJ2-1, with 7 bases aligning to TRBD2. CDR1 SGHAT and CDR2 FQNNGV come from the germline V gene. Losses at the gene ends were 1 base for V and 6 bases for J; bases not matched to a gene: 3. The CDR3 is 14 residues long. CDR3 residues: CASSLVGGSNEQFF. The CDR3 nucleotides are TGTGCCAGCAGCTTAGTCGGCGGGAGCAATGAGCAGTTCTTC.

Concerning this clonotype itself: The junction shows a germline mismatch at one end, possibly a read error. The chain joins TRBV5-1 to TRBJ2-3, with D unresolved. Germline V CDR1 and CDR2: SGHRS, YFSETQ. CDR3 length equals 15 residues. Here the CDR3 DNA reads TGCGCCAACAGCCCCCTTCGAGCTAGCACAGATACGCAGTATTTT. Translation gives CANSPLRASTDTQYF. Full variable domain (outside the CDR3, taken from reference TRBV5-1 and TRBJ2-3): KAGVTQTPRYLIKTRGQQVTLSCSPISGHRSVSWYQQTPGQGLQFLFEYFSETQRNKGNFPGRFSGRQFSNSRSEMNVSTLELGDSALYLCANSPLRASTDTQYFGPGTRLTVL.

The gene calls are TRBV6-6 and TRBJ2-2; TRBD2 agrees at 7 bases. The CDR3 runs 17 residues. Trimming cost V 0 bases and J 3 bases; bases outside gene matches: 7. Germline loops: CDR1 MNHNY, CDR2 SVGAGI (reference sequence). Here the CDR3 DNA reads TGTGCCAGCAGTTACTCGAGGGGCGGGAGAGACACCGGGGAGCTGTTTTTT. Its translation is CASSYSRGGRDTGELFF.

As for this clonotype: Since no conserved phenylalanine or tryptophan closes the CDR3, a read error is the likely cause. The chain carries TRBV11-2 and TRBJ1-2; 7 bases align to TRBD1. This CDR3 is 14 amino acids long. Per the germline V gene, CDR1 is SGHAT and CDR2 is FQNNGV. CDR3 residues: CASSLSSDRRGYTP. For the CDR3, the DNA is TGTGCTAGCAGCTTATCGTCGGACAGGCGTGGCTACACCCCC.

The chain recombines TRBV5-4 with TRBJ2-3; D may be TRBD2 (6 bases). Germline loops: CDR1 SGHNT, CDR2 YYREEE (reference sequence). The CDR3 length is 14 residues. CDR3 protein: CAAWDRGLTDTQYF. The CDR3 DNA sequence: TGTGCTGCCTGGGATAGGGGACTCACAGATACGCAGTATTTT. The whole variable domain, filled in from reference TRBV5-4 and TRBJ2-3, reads ETGVTQSPTHLIKTRGQQVTLRCSSQSGHNTVSWYQQALGQGPQFIFQYYREEENGRGNFPPRFSGLQFPNYSSELNVNALELDDSALYLCAAWDRGLTDTQYFGPGTRLTVL.

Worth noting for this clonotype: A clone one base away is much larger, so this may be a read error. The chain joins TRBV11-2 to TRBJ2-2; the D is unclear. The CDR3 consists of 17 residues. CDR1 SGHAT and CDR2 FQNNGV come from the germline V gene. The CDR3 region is CDSSLRSGTANTGELFF. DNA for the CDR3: TGTGACAGCAGCTTACGGTCAGGAACAGCGAACACCGGGGAGCTGTTTTTT. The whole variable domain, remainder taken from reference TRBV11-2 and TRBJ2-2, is EAGVAQSPRYKIIEKRQSVAFWCNPISGHATLYWYQQILGQGPKLLIQFQNNGVVDDSQLPKDRFSAERLKGVDSTLKIQPAKLEDSAVYLCDSSLRSGTANTGELFFGEGSRLTVL.

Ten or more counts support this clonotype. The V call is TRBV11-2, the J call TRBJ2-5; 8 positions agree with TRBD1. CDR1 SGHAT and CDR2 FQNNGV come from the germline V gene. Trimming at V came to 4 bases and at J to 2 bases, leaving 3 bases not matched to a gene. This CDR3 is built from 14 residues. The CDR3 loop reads CASSSGQGQETQYF. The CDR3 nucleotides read TGTGCCAGCAGCTCTGGACAGGGACAAGAGACCCAGTACTTC.

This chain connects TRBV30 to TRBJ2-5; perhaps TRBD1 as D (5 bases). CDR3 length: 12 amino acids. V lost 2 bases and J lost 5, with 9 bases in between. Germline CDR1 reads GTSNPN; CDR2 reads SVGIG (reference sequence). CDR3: CAWSSGKETQYF. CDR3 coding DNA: TGTGCCTGGAGTTCAGGGAAGGAGACCCAGTACTTC.

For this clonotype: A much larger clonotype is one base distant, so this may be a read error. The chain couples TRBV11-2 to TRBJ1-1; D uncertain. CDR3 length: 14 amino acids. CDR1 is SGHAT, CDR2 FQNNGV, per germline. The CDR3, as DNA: TGTGCCAGCAGCTTAGGAACGGGCATAAACGAAGCTCTCTTT. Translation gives CASSLGTGINEALF.

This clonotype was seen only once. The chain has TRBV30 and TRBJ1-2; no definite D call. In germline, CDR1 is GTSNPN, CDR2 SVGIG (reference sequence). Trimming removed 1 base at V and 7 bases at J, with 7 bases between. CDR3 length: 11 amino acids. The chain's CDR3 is CAWSGASGYTF. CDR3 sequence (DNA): TGTGCCTGGAGTGGGGCAAGTGGCTACACCTTC. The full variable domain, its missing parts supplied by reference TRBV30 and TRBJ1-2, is SQTIHQWPATLVQPVGSPLSLECTVEGTSNPNLYWYRQAAGRGLQLLFYSVGIGQISSEVPQNLSASRPQDRQFILSSKKLLLSDSGFYLCAWSGASGYTFGSGTRLTVV.

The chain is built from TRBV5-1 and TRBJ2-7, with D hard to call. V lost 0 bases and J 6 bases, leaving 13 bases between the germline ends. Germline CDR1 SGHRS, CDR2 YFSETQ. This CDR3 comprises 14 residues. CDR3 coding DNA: TGCGCCAGCAGCTTGGTGGGAAAGACGACCGAGCAGTACTTC. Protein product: CASSLVGKTTEQYF.

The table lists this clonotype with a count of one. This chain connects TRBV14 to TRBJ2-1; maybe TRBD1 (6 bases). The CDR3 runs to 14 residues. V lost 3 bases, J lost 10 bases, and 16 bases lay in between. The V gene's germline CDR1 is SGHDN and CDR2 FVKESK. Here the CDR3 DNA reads TGTGCCAGCAGCCAGGCCACAGGGTTGGGCGAGCAGTTCTTC. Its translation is CASSQATGLGEQFF. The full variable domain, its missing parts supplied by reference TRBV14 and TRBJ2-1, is EAGVTQFPSHSVIEKGQTVTLRCDPISGHDNLYWYRRVMGKEIKFLLHFVKESKQDESGMPNNRFLAERTGGTYSTLKVQPAELEDSGVYFCASSQATGLGEQFFGPGTRLTVL.

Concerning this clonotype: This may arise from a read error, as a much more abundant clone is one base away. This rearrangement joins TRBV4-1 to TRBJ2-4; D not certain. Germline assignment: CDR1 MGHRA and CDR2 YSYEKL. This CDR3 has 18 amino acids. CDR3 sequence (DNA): TGCGTCAGCAGCCAAGATCCCCCAGGCCTCTACGCCAAAAACATTCAGTACTTC. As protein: CVSSQDPPGLYAKNIQYF.

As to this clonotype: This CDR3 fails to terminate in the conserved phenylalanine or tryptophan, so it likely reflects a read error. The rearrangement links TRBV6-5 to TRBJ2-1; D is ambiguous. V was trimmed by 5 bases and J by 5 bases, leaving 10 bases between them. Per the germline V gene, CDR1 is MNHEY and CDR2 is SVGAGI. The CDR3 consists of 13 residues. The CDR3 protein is CASSPTGNNEQFL. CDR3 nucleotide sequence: TGTGCCAGCAGTCCGACTGGAAACAATGAGCAGTTCCTC.